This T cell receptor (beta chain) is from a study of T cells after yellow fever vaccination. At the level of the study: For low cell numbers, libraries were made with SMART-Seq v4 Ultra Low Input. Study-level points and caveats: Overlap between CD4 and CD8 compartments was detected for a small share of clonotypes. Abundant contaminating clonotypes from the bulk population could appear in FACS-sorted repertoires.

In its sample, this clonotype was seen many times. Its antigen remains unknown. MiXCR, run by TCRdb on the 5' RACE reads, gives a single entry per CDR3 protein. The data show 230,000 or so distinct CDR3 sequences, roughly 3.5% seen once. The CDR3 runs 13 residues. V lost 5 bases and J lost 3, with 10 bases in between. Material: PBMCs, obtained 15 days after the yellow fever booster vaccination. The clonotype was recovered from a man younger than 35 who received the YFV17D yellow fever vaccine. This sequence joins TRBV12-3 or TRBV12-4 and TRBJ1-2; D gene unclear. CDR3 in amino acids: CASSQEPDYGYTF. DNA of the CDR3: TGTGCCAGCAGTCAGGAACCCGACTATGGCTACACCTTC.